A selection of T cell receptor beta chains follows, all from one sample in a study of STAT3 mutations in large granular lymphocyte leukemia. Profiled with immunoSEQ multiplex PCR; TCRdb holds only in-frame clones, not every one. The sample yields approximately 8,000 clones, approximately 91% seen once. The sample comprised peripheral blood mononuclear cells. These receptors came from a man older than 75 with T-cell large granular lymphocyte leukemia. Some clones in this sample may be carry-over from other donors' samples. CDR3s include the opening cysteine and the closing phenylalanine or tryptophan. A D gene is named only where the DNA matches it firmly. Size tells how often a clone was seen (once, few, many) or the class of an expanded clone, and some rows leave it out.

d_call	clone_size	v_call	j_call	cdr3_aa	cdr3_nt
.	.	TRBV18	TRBJ2-5	CASSQIQETQYF	TGTGCCAGCTCACAAATACAAGAGACCCAGTACTTC
TRBD1	.	TRBV6-5	TRBJ1-2	CASSYGTGGGGYTF	TGTGCCAGCAGTTACGGGACAGGGGGCGGTGGCTACACCTTC
.	.	TRBV7-9	TRBJ2-4	CASSWQGAKNIQYF	TGTGCCAGCAGCTGGCAGGGGGCCAAAAACATTCAGTACTTC
.	few	TRBV30	TRBJ1-6	CASTPDESYNSPLHF	TGTGCTTCTACCCCCGATGAGTCCTATAATTCACCCCTCCACTTT
.	.	TRBV9	TRBJ1-6	CASSHGGEGSPLHF	TGTGCCAGCAGCCATGGGGGGGAAGGATCACCCCTCCACTTT
.	.	TRBV20-1	TRBJ1-1	CSAGNIEAFF	TGCAGTGCCGGAAACATTGAAGCTTTCTTT
.	.	TRBV7-9	TRBJ2-2	CASSLRAVGVSNTGELFF	TGTGCCAGCAGCTTACGGGCGGTTGGGGTCTCCAACACCGGGGAGCTGTTTTTT
.	.	TRBV5-1	TRBJ1-4	CASSLDGGREKLFF	TGCGCCAGCAGCTTGGATGGGGGTCGGGAAAAACTGTTTTTT
TRBD2	.	TRBV10-2	TRBJ2-3	CASGWRGATDTQYF	TGCGCCAGCGGATGGCGGGGGGCAACAGATACGCAGTATTTT
TRBD1	.	TRBV7-9	TRBJ2-7	CASSSGTGRDEQYF	TGTGCCAGCAGCTCCGGGACAGGTCGGGACGAGCAGTACTTC
TRBD2	.	TRBV5-6	TRBJ2-7	CASQPAGTRGEQYF	TGTGCCAGCCAGCCGGCGGGGACTAGGGGCGAGCAGTACTTC
TRBD1	.	TRBV7-2	TRBJ2-2	CASSKTGGPYTGELFF	TGTGCCAGCAGCAAAACAGGGGGCCCCTACACCGGGGAGCTGTTTTTT
TRBD1	few	TRBV19	TRBJ1-1	CASSGGQPKEAFF	TGTGCCAGTAGTGGGGGACAGCCGAAAGAAGCTTTCTTT
.	.	TRBV5-1	TRBJ2-5	CASSTYYAGWETQYF	TGCGCCAGCAGCACCTACTACGCGGGGTGGGAGACCCAGTACTTC
.	.	TRBV28	TRBJ2-7	CASNSDYEQYF	TGTGCCAGCAACTCGGACTACGAGCAGTACTTC
.	.	TRBV7-9	TRBJ1-2	CASSARTGGGGYTF	TGTGCCAGCAGCGCCCGCACAGGAGGGGGGGGCTACACCTTC
.	.	TRBV18	TRBJ2-1	CASSPLDSRDYNEQFF	TGTGCCAGCTCACCATTAGATTCCCGGGACTACAATGAGCAGTTCTTC
.	.	TRBV7-8	TRBJ1-6	CASSLGYYNSPLHF	TGTGCCAGCAGCCTAGGGTACTATAATTCACCCCTCCACTTT
TRBD2	.	TRBV29-1	TRBJ2-5	CSVEETSGEETQYF	TGCAGCGTTGAAGAAACTAGCGGGGAAGAGACCCAGTACTTC
.	.	TRBV30	TRBJ1-4	CAWRRSASEKLFF	TGTGCCTGGAGAAGGTCGGCCAGTGAAAAACTGTTTTTT
.	.	TRBV5-4	TRBJ1-2	CASSLVGGYGASGYGYTF	TGTGCCAGCAGCTTGGTAGGGGGGTACGGGGCCAGTGGCTATGGCTACACCTTC
TRBD1	.	TRBV9	TRBJ2-3	CASSTRQGRTDTQYF	TGTGCCAGCAGCACCCGACAGGGGAGAACAGATACGCAGTATTTT
TRBD1	.	TRBV9	TRBJ2-7	CASSVGGTGGSEQYF	TGTGCCAGCAGCGTAGGAGGGACAGGGGGGAGCGAGCAGTACTTC
TRBD1	.	TRBV2	TRBJ2-7	CASSQGQGKTYEQYF	TGTGCCAGCTCTCAGGGACAGGGGAAAACCTACGAGCAGTACTTC
.	.	TRBV6-6	TRBJ1-1	CASNLRQANTEAFF	TGTGCCAGCAACCTTCGACAGGCCAACACTGAAGCTTTCTTT
TRBD1	.	TRBV18	TRBJ2-1	CASSPPLQGADEQFF	TGTGCCAGCTCACCCCCCCTTCAGGGGGCTGATGAGCAGTTCTTC
.	.	TRBV6-5	TRBJ1-5	CASSYSTEGNQPQHF	TGTGCCAGCAGTTACTCGACGGAGGGCAATCAGCCCCAGCATTTT
.	few	TRBV2	TRBJ2-7	CASSGWGKIYEQYF	TGTGCCAGCAGTGGGTGGGGGAAAATCTACGAGCAGTACTTC
.	.	TRBV18	TRBJ1-4	CASSPTLGQNEKLFF	TGTGCCAGCTCACCAACACTAGGTCAGAATGAAAAACTGTTTTTT
.	.	TRBV7-2	TRBJ2-2	CASTGGRLLAGELFF	TGTGCCAGCACTGGTGGGAGACTTTTGGCCGGGGAGCTGTTTTTT
.	.	TRBV29-1	TRBJ2-7	CSVGGVLSYEQYF	TGCAGCGTGGGGGGTGTGCTATCCTACGAGCAGTACTTC
TRBD1	.	TRBV5-8	TRBJ2-7	CASDRGYEQYF	TGTGCCAGCGACAGGGGGTACGAGCAGTACTTC